This T cell receptor beta chain was sequenced during a study of T cells expressing NK-cell markers. Study as a whole: HCMV seropositivity marked most of the eight sequenced donors; one was seronegative.

Whole-study results and caveats: Topping the CD3+CD56-NKG2C+ fraction as well were these clonotypes, in a few donors.

With regard to this clonotype: Its antigen is unknown.

Using the 5' RACE reads, TCRdb records one entry per CDR3 protein without DNA. The record lists 500,000 to 700,000 distinct CDR3 sequences, of which the ten most abundant hold roughly 3.6%. CDR1 and CDR2 from the germline V gene are KGHSH and LQKENI. CDR3 length equals 17 residues. The V call is TRBV18, the J call TRBJ2-2; TCRdb returns TRBD2, unconfirmable since there is no DNA. Sequencing was done on a sample of blood T cells: a sorted CD56 or NKG2C T cell subset, CD4+ or CD8+ T cells, or bulk PBMC T cells (not recorded which). The TCR sequence derives from a man younger than 30 in good health. This CDR3 reads CASSRMLAGKDTGELFF.